Presented here are 5 T cell receptor beta chains from one specimen sequenced in a study of blood T cell repertoires in COVID-19. Here immunoSEQ multiplex PCR was the method, and the copy in TCRdb shows in-frame clones only, minus some. The sample includes 140,000 to 150,000 clones, around four fifths of them seen just once. The sample taken for sequencing was PBMCs or T cells enriched from blood (not recorded which). Source of these receptors: a woman aged 40 to 50 who had recovered from COVID-19.

CDR3 region: CASSSPRSTNEKLFF. In DNA, the CDR3 is TGTGCCAGCAGCTCCCCCAGGTCCACTAATGAAAAACTGTTTTTT. This chain links TRBV7-8 with TRBJ1-4; unclear D gene. The germline V gene encodes CDR1 SGHVS and CDR2 FQNEAQ. V was pared by 4 bases and J by 2 bases, with 11 bases between. The CDR3 is 15 residues long.

This chain uses TRBV4-1 with TRBJ1-2; D is uncertain. The CDR3 totals 14 residues. The germline CDR1 and CDR2 sequences are MGHRA and YSYEKL. Trimming cost V 1 base and J 8 bases, with 14 bases left between them. CDR3 sequence reads: CASSQAQNRPGYTF. The CDR3 DNA sequence: TGCGCCAGCAGCCAAGCCCAGAACAGACCGGGCTACACCTTC.

The chain links TRBV6-5 to TRBJ1-2; D gene ambiguous. The CDR3 loop spans 13 amino acids. With 7 bases removed from V and 7 bases from J, the gap between germline ends came to 16 bases. Per the germline V gene, CDR1 is MNHEY and CDR2 is SVGAGI. The CDR3 DNA is TGTGCCAGCACAGCGGGCCTCCGACTTGGCTACACCTTC. It is translated as CASTAGLRLGYTF.

The J gene is TRBJ2-3, the V gene TRBV30; D remains ambiguous. The V and J ends lost 5 bases and 2 bases respectively, with 11 bases between them. This CDR3 comprises 13 residues. CDR1 is GTSNPN, CDR2 SVGIG, per germline (reference sequence). In DNA form, the CDR3 reads TGTGCCTGGGGTCGGAGAACCACAGATACGCAGTATTTT. It specifies CAWGRRTTDTQYF.

The rearrangement joins TRBV5-6 to TRBJ2-7; 8 bases fit TRBD1. Germline CDR1 SGHDT, CDR2 YYEEEE. The ends lost 1 base at V and 6 bases at J; junction bases unmatched: 9. The CDR3 covers 15 residues. Written as DNA, the CDR3 is TGTGCCAGCAGCTTGAGCTACAGGGGGTATGGCGAGCAGTACTTC. Protein sequence: CASSLSYRGYGEQYF. The full variable domain, in which reference TRBV5-6 and TRBJ2-7 provide the parts outside the CDR3, is DAGVTQSPTHLIKTRGQQVTLRCSPKSGHDTVSWYQQALGQGPQFIFQYYEEEERQRGNFPDRFSGHQFPNYSSELNVNALLLGDSALYLCASSLSYRGYGEQYFGPGTRLTVT.